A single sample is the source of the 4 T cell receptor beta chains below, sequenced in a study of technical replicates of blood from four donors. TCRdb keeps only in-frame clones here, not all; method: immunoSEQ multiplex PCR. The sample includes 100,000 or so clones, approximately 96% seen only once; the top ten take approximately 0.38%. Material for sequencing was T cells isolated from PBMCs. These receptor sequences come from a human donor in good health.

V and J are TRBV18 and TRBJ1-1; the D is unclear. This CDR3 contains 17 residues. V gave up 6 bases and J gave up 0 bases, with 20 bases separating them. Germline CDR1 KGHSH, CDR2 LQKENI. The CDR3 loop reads CASSLSSPHTMNTEAFF. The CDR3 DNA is TGTGCCAGCTCCCTTTCTAGCCCCCATACCATGAACACTGAAGCTTTCTTT.

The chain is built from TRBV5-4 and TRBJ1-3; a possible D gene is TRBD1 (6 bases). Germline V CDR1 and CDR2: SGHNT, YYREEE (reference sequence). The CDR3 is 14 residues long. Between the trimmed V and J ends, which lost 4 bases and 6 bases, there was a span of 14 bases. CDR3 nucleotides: TGTGCCAGCAGCCCCCACGGACAGCTAAACACCATATATTTT. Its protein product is CASSPHGQLNTIYF.

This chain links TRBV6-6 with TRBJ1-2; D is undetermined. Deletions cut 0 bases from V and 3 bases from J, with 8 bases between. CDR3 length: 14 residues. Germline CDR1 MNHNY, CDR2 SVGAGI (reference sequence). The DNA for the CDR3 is TGTGCCAGCAGTTACTCTGAGGTGCACTATGGCTACACCTTC. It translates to CASSYSEVHYGYTF.

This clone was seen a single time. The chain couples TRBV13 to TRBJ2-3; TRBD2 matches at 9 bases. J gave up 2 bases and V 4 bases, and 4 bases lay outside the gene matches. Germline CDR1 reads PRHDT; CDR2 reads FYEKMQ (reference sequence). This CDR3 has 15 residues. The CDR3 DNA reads TGTGCCAGCAGCTCAAGACTAGCGGACACAGATACGCAGTATTTT. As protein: CASSSRLADTDTQYF.